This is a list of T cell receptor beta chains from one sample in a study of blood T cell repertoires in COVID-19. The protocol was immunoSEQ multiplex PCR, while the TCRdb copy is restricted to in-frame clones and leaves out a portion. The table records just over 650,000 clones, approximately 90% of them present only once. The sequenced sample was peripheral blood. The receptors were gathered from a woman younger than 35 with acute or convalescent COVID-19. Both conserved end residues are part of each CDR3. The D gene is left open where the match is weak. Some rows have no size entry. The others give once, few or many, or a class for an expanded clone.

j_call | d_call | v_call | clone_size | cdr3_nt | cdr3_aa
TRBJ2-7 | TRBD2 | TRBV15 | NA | TGTGCCACCAGCGGGGGGGGAGGGGACGAGCAGTACTTC | CATSGGGGDEQYF
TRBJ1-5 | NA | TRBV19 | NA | TGTGCCAGTACTACTATGACCTCGGTTCAGCCCCAGCATTTT | CASTTMTSVQPQHF
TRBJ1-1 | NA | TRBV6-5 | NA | TGTGCCAGCAGCAGGGGCCGGGCCAGCTTTGACGAAGCTTTCTTT | CASSRGRASFDEAFF
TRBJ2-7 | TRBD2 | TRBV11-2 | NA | TGTGCCAGCGGCGGGGGAGAATCCTCCTACGAGCAGTACTTC | CASGGGESSYEQYF
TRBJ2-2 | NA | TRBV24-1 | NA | TGTGCCACCAGTGAGCCAACATGGAACACCGGGGAGCTGTTTTTT | CATSEPTWNTGELFF
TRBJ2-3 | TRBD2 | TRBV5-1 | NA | TGCGCCAGCAGCTCATCCCCCGGGACTAGCGGTACACATACGCAGTATTTT | CASSSSPGTSGTHTQYF
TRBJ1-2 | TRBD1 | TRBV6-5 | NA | TGTGCCAGCAGTTACGGGCAGGGGGACAGTGGCTACACCTTC | CASSYGQGDSGYTF
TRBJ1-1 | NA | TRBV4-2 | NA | TGTGCCAGCAGCCAAGATGGCGGAATAGGCACTGAAGCTTTCTTT | CASSQDGGIGTEAFF
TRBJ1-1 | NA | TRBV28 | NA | TGTGCCAGCACCCCAGGGGCCCTCCCTAACACTGAAGCTTTCTTT | CASTPGALPNTEAFF
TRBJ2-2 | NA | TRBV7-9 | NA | TGTGCCAGCAGCTTATTTAGAAGAAACACCGGGGAGCTGTTTTTT | CASSLFRRNTGELFF
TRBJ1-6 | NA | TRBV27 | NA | TGTGCCAGCAGCCCGGGACAAGCAGGCTCACCCCTCCACTTT | CASSPGQAGSPLHF
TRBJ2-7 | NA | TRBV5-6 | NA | TGTGCCAGCAGCTTGGGCGGGGGCCCCACAGGGCAGTACTTC | CASSLGGGPTGQYF
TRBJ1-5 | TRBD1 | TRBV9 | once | TGTGCCAGCAGCCCTGGACAGGTGAGCAATCAGCCCCAGCATTTT | CASSPGQVSNQPQHF
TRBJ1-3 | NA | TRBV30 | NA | TGTGCCTGGAGACGTGTGCCAGACTATAGCTCTGGAAACACCATATATTTT | CAWRRVPDYSSGNTIYF
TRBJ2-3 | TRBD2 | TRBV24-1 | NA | TGTGCCACCAGTGATTTTCCATTGACTAGCGGGGGCATAGATACGCAGTATTTT | CATSDFPLTSGGIDTQYF
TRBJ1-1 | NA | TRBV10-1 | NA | TGCTCGAGGAGGGGCTTTACGGACACTGAAGCTTTCTTT | CSRRGFTDTEAFF
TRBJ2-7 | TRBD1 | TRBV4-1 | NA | TGCGCCAGCAGCCCCGTGGGGTCGGGACAGGTGGACTTC | CASSPVGSGQVDF
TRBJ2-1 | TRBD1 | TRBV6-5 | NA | TGTGCCAGCAGGGGTGACAGGGGGCAGAGGGAGCAGTTCTTC | CASRGDRGQREQFF
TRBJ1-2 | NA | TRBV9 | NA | TGTGCCAGCAGCGGACACCTCAGGGAAGCTAACTATGGCTACACCTTC | CASSGHLREANYGYTF
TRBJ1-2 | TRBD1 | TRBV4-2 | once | TGTGCCAGCAGCCAAGGCCTGACAGGGGGATCTGGCTACACCTTC | CASSQGLTGGSGYTF
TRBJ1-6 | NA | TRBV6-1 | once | TGTGCCAGCAGTGAAATCAGGGCCGAGAATAATTCACCCCTCCACTTT | CASSEIRAENNSPLHF
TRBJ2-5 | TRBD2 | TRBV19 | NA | TGTGCCAGTAGGATAGCGGGGGGCGGAGAGACCCAGTACTTC | CASRIAGGGETQYF
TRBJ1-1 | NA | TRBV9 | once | TGTGCCAGCAGCGCACACCAGGGCTACATGAACACTGAAGCTTTCTTT | CASSAHQGYMNTEAFF
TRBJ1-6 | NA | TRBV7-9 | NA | TGTGCCAGCAGCCCAAGACGCGGAGGGAATTCACCCCTCCACTTT | CASSPRRGGNSPLHF
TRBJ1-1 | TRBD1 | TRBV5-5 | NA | TGTGCCAGCAGCCAACACGAAACAGGGGAGCCTGAAGCTTTCTTT | CASSQHETGEPEAFF
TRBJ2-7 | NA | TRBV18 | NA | TGTGCCAGCTCACCAACAGTCTACGAGCAGTACTTC | CASSPTVYEQYF
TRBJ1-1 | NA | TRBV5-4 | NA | TGTGCCAGCAGCTTGCAGGGGAGTGTGGCTGAAGCTTTCTTT | CASSLQGSVAEAFF
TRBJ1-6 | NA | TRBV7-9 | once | TGTGCCAGCAGCTCGATAACAGCAAATTCACCCCTCCACTTT | CASSSITANSPLHF
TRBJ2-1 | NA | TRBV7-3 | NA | TGTGCCAGCAGCTCCGAAACAGGGAGCTACTACAATGAGCAGTTCTTC | CASSSETGSYYNEQFF
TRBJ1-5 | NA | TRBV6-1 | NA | TGTGCCAGCAGTGAACAGGGACTCAATCAGCCCCAGCATTTT | CASSEQGLNQPQHF